This TCR beta chain comes out of a study of T cell responses to AZD1222 COVID-19 vaccine. General observations from the study: Two AZD1222 doses significantly raised spike-specific TCR breadth and depth over controls. Donors were largely white British and mainly female; clonal diversity was possibly underestimated. Baseline antibody screening turned up just a handful of seropositive AZD1222 recipients. Variant regions that are unmutated are reportedly the target of nearly half of spike-specific TCRs.

Clones were read by immunoSEQ multiplex PCR, and TCRdb kept only the in-frame ones, dropping some. The repertoire holds 140,000 to 150,000 clones, with approximately 93% as singletons. As concerns this clone: The antigen is undetermined.

The CDR3 spans 16 residues. CDR1 is MNHEY, CDR2 SMNVEV, per germline (reference sequence). The TCR was taken from an adult who had recovered from COVID-19. The rearrangement uses TRBV27 and TRBJ2-1; the match to TRBD2 covers 10 bases. Sequenced here: peripheral blood, sampled after recovery from COVID-19. CDR3 residues: CASGQAGGPSIDEQFF. The CDR3 region has the DNA TGTGCTAGTGGGCAAGCGGGAGGGCCGAGCATCGATGAGCAGTTCTTC.